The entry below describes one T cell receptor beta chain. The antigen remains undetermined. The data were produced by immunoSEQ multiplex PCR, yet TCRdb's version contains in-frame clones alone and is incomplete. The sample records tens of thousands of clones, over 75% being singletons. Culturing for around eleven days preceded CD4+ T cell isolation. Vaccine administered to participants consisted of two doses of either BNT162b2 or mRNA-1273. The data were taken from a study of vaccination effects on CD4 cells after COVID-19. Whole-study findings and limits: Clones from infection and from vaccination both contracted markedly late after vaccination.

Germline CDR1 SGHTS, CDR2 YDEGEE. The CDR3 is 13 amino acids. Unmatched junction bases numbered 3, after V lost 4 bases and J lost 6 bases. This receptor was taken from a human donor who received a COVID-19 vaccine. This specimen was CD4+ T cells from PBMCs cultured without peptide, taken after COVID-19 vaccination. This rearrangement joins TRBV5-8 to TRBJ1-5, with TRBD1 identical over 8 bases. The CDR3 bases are TGTGCCAGCAGCCCGGACAGGGCTCAGCCCCAGCATTTT. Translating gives CASSPDRAQPQHF.